This entry is about one T cell receptor (beta chain). Generated by immunoSEQ multiplex PCR, the TCRdb table keeps only in-frame clones and is missing some. The data show more than 300,000 clones, around 87% seen once. The data were obtained in a study of blood T cell repertoires in COVID-19. V was trimmed by 1 base and J by 2 bases, leaving 11 bases between them. The CDR3 is 15 amino acids. CDR1 is LGHDT and CDR2 is YNNKEL in the germline V gene (reference sequence). The sequencing sample was made of peripheral blood. V and J are TRBV3-1 (or the pseudogene TRBV3-2) and TRBJ1-1; no firm D call. The receptor comes from a woman aged 50 to 65 with COVID-19, enrolled during active disease. CDR3 in DNA: TGTGCCAGCAGCCAAGCGATGGGCCGAAACACTGAAGCTTTCTTT. This codes for CASSQAMGRNTEAFF.